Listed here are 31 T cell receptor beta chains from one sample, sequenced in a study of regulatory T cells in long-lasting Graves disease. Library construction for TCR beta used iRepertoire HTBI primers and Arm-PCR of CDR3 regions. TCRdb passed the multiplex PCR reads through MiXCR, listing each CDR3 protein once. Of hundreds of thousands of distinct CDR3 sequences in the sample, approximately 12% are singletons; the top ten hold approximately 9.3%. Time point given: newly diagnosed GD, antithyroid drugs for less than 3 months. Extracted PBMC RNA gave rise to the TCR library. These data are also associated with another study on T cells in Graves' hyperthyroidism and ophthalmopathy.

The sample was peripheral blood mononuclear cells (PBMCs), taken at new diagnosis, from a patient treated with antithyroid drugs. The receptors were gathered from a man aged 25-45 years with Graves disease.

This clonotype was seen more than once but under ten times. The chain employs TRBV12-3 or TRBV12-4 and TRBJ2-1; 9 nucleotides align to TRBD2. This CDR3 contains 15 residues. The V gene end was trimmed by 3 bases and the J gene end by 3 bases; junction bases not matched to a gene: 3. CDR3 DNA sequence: TGTGCCAGCAGTTTGCCGACTAGCGGCTACAATGAGCAGTTCTTC. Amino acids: CASSLPTSGYNEQFF.

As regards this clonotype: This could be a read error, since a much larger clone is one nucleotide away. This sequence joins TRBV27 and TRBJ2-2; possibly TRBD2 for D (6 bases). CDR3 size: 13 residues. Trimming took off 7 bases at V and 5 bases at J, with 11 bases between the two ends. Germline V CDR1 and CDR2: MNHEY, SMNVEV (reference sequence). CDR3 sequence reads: CASILLATGELFF. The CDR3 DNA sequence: TGTGCCAGCATTTTGCTAGCGACCGGGGAGCTGTTTTTT.

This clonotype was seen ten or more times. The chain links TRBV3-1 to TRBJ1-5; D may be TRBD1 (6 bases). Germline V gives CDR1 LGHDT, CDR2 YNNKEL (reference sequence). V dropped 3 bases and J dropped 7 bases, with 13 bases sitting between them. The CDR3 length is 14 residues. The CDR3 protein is CASSQAITGQPQHF. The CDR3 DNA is TGTGCCAGCAGCCAGGCCATCACAGGGCAGCCCCAGCATTTT.

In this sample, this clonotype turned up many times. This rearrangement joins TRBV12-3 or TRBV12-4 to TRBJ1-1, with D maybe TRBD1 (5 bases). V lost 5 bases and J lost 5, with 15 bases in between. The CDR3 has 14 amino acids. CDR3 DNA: TGTGCCAGCAGTGCCGGAGGGCGGGGGACTGAAGCTTTCTTT. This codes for CASSAGGRGTEAFF.

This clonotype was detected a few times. CDR3 sequence reads: CASKGGAEYGNTIYF. The DNA for the CDR3 is TGTGCCAGCAAAGGAGGGGCTGAATATGGAAACACCATATATTTT. The gene calls are TRBV6-1 and TRBJ1-3, with D perhaps matching TRBD1 (5 bases). The CDR3 runs 15 residues. Germline assignment: CDR1 MNHNS and CDR2 SASEGT. V was cut by 7 bases and J by 3 bases, with 16 bases left in between.

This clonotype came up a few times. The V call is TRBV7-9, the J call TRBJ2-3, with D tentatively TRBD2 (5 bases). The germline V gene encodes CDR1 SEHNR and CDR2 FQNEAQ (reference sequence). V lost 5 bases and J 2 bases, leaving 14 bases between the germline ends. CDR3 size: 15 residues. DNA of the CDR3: TGTGCCAGCAGCCCACGACCGGGGTACACAGATACGCAGTATTTT. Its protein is CASSPRPGYTDTQYF.

The CDR3 here is CASSVFGRSEQFF. The CDR3 DNA follows: TGTGCCAGCAGCGTATTCGGGCGAAGTGAGCAGTTCTTC. J is TRBJ2-1 and V is TRBV9; D is uncertain. The CDR3 has 13 residues. The germline V and J ends were trimmed by 1 base and 9 bases, with 11 bases remaining between them. The germline gives CDR1 SGDLS, CDR2 YYNGEE.

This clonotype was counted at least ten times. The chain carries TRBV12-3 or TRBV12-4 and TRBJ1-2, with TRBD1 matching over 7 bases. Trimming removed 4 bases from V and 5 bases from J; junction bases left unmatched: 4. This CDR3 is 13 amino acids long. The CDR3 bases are TGTGCCAGCAGTTCGAGACAGGGTTATGGCTACACCTTC. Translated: CASSSRQGYGYTF.

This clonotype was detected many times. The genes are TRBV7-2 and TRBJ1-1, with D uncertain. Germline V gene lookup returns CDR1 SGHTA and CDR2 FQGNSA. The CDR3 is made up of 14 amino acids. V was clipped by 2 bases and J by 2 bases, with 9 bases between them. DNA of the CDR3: TGTGCCAGCAGCTTAATAGGCGTCAACACTGAAGCTTTCTTT. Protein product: CASSLIGVNTEAFF.

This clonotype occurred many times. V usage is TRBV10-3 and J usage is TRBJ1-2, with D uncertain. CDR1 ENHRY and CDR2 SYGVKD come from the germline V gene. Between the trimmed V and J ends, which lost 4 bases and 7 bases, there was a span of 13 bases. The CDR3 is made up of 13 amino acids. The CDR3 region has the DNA TGTGCCATCAGTGGAGAGGGCTCGGCTGGCTACACCTTC. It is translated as CAISGEGSAGYTF.

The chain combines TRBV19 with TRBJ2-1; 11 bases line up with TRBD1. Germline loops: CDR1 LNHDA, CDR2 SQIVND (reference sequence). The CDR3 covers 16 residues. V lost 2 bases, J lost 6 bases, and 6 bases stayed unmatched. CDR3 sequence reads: CASSINTGTGGNEQFF. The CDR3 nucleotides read TGTGCCAGTAGTATAAACACCGGGACAGGGGGCAATGAGCAGTTCTTC.

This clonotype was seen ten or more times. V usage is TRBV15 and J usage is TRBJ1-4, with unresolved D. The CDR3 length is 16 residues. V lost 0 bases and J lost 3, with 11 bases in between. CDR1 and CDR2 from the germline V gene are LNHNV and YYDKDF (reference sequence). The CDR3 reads CATSRDYLRANEKLFF. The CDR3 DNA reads TGTGCCACCAGCAGAGATTACCTTAGGGCTAATGAAAAACTGTTTTTT. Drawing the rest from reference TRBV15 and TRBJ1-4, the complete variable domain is DAMVIQNPRYQVTQFGKPVTLSCSQTLNHNVMYWYQQKSSQAPKLLFHYYDKDFNNEADTPDNFQSRRPNTSFCFLDIRSPGLGDTAMYLCATSRDYLRANEKLFFGSGTQLSVL.

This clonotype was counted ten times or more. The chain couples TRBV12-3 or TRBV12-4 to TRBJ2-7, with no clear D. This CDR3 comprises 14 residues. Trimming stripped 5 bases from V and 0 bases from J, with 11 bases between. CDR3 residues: CASSPLGFSYEQYF. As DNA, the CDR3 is TGTGCCAGCAGTCCCTTGGGATTCTCCTACGAGCAGTACTTC.

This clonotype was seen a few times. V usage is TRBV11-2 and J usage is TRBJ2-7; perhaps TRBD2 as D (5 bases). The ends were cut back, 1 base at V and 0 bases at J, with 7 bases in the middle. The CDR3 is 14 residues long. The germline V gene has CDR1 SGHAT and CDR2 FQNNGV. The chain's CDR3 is CASSLGETSYEQYF. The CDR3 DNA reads TGTGCCAGCAGCTTAGGGGAGACCTCCTACGAGCAGTACTTC. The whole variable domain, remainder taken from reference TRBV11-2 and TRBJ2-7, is EAGVAQSPRYKIIEKRQSVAFWCNPISGHATLYWYQQILGQGPKLLIQFQNNGVVDDSQLPKDRFSAERLKGVDSTLKIQPAKLEDSAVYLCASSLGETSYEQYFGPGTRLTVT.

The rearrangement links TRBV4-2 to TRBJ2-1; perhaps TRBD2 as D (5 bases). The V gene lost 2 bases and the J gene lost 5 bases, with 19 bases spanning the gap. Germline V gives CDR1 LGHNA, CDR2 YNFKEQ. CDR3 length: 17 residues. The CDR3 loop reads CASSQTTSGNSDNEQFF. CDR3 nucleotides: TGTGCCAGCAGCCAAACCACATCCGGGAATTCTGACAATGAGCAGTTCTTC.

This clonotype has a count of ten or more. CDR3: CASSRPLDQNGYTF. In DNA form, the CDR3 reads TGTGCCAGCAGCCGCCCCCTGGATCAGAATGGCTACACCTTC. The genes are TRBV3-1 and TRBJ1-2, with D unresolved. CDR3 length: 14 residues. Germline assignment: CDR1 LGHDT and CDR2 YNNKEL (reference sequence). The ends were cut back, 4 bases at V and 6 bases at J, with 15 bases in the middle. The full variable domain, its missing parts supplied by reference TRBV3-1 and TRBJ1-2, is DTAVSQTPKYLVTQMGNDKSIKCEQNLGHDTMYWYKQDSKKFLKIMFSYNNKELIINETVPNRFSPKSPDKAHLNLHINSLELGDSAVYFCASSRPLDQNGYTFGSGTRLTVV.

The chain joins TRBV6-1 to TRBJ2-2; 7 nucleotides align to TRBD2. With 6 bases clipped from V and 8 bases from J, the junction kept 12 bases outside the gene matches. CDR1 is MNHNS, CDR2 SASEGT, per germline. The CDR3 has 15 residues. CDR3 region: CASRREGGFPGELFF. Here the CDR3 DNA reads TGTGCCAGCAGGAGGGAGGGCGGGTTTCCAGGGGAGCTGTTTTTT.

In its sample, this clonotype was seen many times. This chain's CDR3 is CAISAGAEQYF. The CDR3 bases are TGTGCCATCAGTGCTGGCGCTGAGCAGTACTTC. The J gene is TRBJ2-7, the V gene TRBV10-3, with no clear D. Germline V lookup: CDR1 ENHRY, CDR2 SYGVKD. The CDR3 extends over 11 amino acids. Deletions cut 4 bases from V and 7 bases from J, with 8 bases between.

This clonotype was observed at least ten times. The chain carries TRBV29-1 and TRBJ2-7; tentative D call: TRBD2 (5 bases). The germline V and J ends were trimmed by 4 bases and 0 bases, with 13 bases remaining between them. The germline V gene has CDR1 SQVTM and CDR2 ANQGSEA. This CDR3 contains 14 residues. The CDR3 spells CSVVTSGSSYEQYF. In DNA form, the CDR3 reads TGCAGCGTTGTGACCAGCGGTAGCTCCTACGAGCAGTACTTC.

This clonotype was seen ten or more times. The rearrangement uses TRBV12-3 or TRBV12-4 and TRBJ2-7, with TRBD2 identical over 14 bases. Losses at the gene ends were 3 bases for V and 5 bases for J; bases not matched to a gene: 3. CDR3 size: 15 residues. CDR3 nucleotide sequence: TGTGCCAGCAGTTTCCGACTAGCGGGAGGGAACGAGCAGTACTTC. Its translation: CASSFRLAGGNEQYF.

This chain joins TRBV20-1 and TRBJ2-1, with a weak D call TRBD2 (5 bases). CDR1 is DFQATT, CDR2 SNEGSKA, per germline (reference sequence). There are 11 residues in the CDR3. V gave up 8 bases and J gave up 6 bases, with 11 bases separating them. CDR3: CSTRLLNEQFF. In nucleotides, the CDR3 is TGCAGTACGAGACTACTCAATGAGCAGTTCTTC.

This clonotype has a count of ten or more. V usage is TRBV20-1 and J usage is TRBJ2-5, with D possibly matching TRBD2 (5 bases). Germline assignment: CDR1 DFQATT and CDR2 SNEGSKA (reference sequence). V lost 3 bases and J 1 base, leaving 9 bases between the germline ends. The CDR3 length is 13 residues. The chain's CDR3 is CSASAGPQETQYF. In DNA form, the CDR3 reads TGCAGTGCTAGTGCGGGCCCCCAAGAGACCCAGTACTTC.

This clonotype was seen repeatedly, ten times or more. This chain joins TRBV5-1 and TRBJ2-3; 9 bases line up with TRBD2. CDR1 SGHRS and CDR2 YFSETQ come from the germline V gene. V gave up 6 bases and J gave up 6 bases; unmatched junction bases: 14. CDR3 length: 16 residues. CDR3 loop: CASKGYLAGDGDTQYF. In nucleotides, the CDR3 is TGCGCCAGCAAGGGCTACTTAGCGGGAGATGGGGATACGCAGTATTTT.

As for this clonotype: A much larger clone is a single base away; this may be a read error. CDR3 protein: CASSASRATEAFF. The CDR3 DNA reads TGTGCCAGCAGTGCCAGCAGGGCCACTGAAGCTTTCTTT. This rearrangement joins TRBV6-2 or TRBV6-3 to TRBJ1-1, with D possibly TRBD1 on 5 matching bases. The V and J ends lost 5 bases and 4 bases respectively, with 11 bases between them. This CDR3 comprises 13 residues. CDR1 is MNHEY, CDR2 SVGEGT, per germline.

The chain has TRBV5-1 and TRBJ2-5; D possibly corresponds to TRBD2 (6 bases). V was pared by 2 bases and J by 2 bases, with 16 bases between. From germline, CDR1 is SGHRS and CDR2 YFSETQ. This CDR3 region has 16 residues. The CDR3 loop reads CASSLKALGGQETQYF. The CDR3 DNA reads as TGCGCCAGCAGCTTAAAGGCCCTGGGGGGACAAGAGACCCAGTACTTC.

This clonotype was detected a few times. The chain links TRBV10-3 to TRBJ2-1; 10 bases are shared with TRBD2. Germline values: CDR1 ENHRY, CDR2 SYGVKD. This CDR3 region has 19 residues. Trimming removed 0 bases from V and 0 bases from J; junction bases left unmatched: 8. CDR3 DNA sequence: TGTGCCATCAGTGAGTCTGGAGCGGGAGGGTCGAGCTCCTACAATGAGCAGTTCTTC. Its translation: CAISESGAGGSSSYNEQFF.

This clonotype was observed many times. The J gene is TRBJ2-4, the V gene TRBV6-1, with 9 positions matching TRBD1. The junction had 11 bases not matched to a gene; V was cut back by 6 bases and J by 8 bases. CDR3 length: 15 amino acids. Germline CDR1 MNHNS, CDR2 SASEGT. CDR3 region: CASSPRGQGTHIQYF. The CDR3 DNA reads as TGTGCCAGCAGCCCAAGGGGACAGGGAACCCACATTCAGTACTTC.

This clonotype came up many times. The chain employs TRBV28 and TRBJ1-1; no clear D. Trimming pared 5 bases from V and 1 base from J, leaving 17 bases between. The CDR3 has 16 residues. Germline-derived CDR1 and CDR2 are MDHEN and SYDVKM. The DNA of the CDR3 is TGTGCCAGCAGTCTATCCTCGGGAGCAGGGAACACTGAAGCTTTCTTT. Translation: CASSLSSGAGNTEAFF.

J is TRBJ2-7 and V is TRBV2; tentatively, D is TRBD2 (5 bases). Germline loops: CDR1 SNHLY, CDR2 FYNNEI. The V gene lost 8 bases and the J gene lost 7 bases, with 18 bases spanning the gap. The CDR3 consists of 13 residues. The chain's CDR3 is CASGRLGEREQYF. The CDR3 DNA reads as TGTGCCAGCGGTCGTCTTGGGGAGAGGGAGCAGTACTTC.

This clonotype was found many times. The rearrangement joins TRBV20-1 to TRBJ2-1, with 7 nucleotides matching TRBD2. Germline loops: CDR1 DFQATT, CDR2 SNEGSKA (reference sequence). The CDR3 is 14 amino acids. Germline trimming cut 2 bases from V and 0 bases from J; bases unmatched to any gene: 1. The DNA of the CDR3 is TGCAGTGCTAGACGGGGGGACTCCTACAATGAGCAGTTCTTC. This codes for CSARRGDSYNEQFF.

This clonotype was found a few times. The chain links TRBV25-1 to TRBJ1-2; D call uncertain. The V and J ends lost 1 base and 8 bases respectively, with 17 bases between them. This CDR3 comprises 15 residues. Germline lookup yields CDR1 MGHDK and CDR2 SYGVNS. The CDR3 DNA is TGTGCCAGCAGTGAATTTAACGCGGGTTCGAGGGGCTACACCTTC. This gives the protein CASSEFNAGSRGYTF.